Sequencing of this TCR beta chain was carried out in a study of identical twins. Study-wide results and caveats: Instead of following the same donors, the conclusions were based on cross-sectional statistical analysis.

This CDR3 spans 15 amino acids. CDR1 and CDR2 (germline): LNHDA, SQIVND (reference sequence). V lost 4 bases and J 2 bases, leaving 14 bases between the germline ends. The authors used template switching to add a universal primer site and gave cDNA unique molecular identifiers. Each CDR3 protein is one row after TCRdb ran MiXCR on the 5' RACE reads. The sample carries fewer than 350,000 distinct CDR3 sequences, more than 6.5% recorded once. Note on this clonotype: Its antigen is unidentified.

The sample also formed part of further work on yellow fever vaccine responses in identical twins.

Sequencing was performed on memory (CD45RO+) T cells sorted from blood. V usage is TRBV19 and J usage is TRBJ1-1; unclear D gene. The clonotype originates from a woman between 18 and 30 years old in good health. The CDR3 nucleotides read TGTGCCAGTAGTAAAGGGCCACAGAGTAACACTGAAGCTTTCTTT. It codes for CASSKGPQSNTEAFF.